What follows describes a single T cell receptor (beta chain). As yet, its antigen is unknown. This entry comes from a study of vaccination and CD4 T cells after COVID-19. Germline assignment: CDR1 LNHDA and CDR2 SQIVND (reference sequence). The CDR3 is 13 amino acids. The V gene lost 7 bases and the J gene lost 4 bases, with 13 bases spanning the gap. Sequencing of the DNA from cultured CD4+ T cells was carried out with the Oncomine TCR Beta short-read assay. Via MiXCR, TCRdb re-called the PCR reads, giving one row per CDR3 protein. The repertoire holds roughly 20,000 distinct CDR3 sequences, with more than 40% as singletons. Treatment indicated: approximately 9-day PBMC culture with coronavirus spike peptide pools or control peptides (ViraFEST assay). First, ViraFEST expanded antigen-specific T cells with peptide pools, and next it sequenced the TCRs. Recorded positive PCR dates fall between March and December 2020, preceding US Alpha, Beta and Delta variants.

Sequenced here: CD4+ T cells from blood, cultured in vitro, sampled before SARS-CoV-2 vaccination. This sequence originates from a human donor who had recovered from COVID-19. The chain links TRBV19 to TRBJ1-1; D gene unclear. As DNA, the CDR3 is TGTGCCAGTAAGGCGAACTCGGGCACTGAAGCTTTCTTT. This translates into CASKANSGTEAFF. Together with reference TRBV19 and TRBJ1-1, the CDR3 gives the full variable domain: DGGITQSPKYLFRKEGQNVTLSCEQNLNHDAMYWYRQDPGQGLRLIYYSQIVNDFQKGDIAEGYSVSREKKESFPLTVTSAQKNPTAFYLCASKANSGTEAFFGQGTRLTVV.